What follows is one TCR beta chain and its context. This record belongs to a study of human CD8 memory T cell subsets. Making the TCR beta libraries relied on UMI-labeled 5' RACE. For each CDR3 protein, TCRdb gives one entry from its re-call of the 5' RACE reads, without DNA. Here the sample table reports thousands of distinct CDR3 sequences. Exhausted-like traits marked the TPEX cells, which were CCR7+ PD-1+ TIGIT+ early memory CD8+ T cells. Per germline, CDR1 SGHVS and CDR2 FNYEAQ. The CDR3 length is 16 residues. Sequencing was performed on CD8+ T cells from PBMCs. The receptor was isolated from a human donor in good health. The gene calls are TRBV7-6 and TRBJ1-1; TCRdb's assignment of TRBD1 cannot be checked, as there is no DNA. CDR3 sequence: CASSWPGQEPNTEAFF.